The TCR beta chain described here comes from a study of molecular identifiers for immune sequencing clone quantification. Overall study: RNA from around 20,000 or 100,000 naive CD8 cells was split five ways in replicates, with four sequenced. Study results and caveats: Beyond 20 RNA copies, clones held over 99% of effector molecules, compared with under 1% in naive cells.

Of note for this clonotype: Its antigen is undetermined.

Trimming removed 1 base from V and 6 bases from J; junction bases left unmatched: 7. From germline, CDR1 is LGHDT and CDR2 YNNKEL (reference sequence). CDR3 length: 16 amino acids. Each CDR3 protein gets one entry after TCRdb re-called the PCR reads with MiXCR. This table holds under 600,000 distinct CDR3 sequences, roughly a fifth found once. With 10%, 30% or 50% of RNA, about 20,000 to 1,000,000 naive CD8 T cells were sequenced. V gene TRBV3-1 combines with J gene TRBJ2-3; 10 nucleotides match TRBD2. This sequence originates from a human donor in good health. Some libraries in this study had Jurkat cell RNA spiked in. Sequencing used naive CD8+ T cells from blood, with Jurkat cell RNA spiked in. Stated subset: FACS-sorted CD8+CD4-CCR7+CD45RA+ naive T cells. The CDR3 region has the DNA TGTGCCAGCAGCCAAGCCCCTAGCGGGGGCGTGGATACGCAGTATTTT. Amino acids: CASSQAPSGGVDTQYF.